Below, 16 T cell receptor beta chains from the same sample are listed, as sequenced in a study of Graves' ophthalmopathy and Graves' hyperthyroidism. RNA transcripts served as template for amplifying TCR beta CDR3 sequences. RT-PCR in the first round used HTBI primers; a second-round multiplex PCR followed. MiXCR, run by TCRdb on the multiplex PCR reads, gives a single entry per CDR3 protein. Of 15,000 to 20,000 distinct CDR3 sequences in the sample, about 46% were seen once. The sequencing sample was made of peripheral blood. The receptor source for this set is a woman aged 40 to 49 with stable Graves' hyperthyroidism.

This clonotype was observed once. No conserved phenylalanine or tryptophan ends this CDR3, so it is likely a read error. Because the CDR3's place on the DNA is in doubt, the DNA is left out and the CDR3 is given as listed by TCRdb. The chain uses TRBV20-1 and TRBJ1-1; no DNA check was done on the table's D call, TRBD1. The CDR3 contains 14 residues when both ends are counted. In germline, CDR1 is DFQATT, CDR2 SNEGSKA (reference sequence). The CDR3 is CSAREVLMNTEAFL.

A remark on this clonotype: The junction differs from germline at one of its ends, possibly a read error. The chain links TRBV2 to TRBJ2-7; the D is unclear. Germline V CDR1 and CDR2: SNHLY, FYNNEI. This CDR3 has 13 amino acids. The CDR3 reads CASSDSLPYGQYF. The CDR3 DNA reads TGTGCCAGCAGTGATTCACTACCCTACGGGCAGTACTTC. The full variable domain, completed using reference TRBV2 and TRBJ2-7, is EPEVTQTPSHQVTQMGQEVILRCVPISNHLYFYWYRQILGQKVEFLVSFYNNEISEKSEIFDDQFSVERPDGSNFTLKIRSTKLEDSAMYFCASSDSLPYGQYFGPGTRLTVT.

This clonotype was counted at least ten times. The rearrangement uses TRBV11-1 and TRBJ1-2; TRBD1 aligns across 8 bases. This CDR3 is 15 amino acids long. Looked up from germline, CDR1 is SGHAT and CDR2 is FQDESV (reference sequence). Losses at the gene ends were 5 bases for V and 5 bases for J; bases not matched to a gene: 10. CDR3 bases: TGTGCCAGCAGCGCGCGGGACAGGCATCCTTATGGCTACACCTTC. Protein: CASSARDRHPYGYTF.

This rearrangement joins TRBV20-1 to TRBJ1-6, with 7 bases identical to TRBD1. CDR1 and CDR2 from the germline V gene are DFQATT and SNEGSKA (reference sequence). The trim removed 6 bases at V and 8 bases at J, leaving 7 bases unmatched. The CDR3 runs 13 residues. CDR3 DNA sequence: TGCAGTGCCCCGGGACAGCCCTATTCACCCCTCCACTTT. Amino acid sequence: CSAPGQPYSPLHF.

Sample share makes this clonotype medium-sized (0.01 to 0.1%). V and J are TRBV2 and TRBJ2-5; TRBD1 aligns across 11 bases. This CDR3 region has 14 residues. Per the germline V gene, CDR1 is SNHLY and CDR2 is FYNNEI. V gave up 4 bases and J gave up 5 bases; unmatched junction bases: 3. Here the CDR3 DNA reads TGTGCCAGCAGTGGGACAGGGGGCGCGGAGACCCAGTACTTC. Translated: CASSGTGGAETQYF.

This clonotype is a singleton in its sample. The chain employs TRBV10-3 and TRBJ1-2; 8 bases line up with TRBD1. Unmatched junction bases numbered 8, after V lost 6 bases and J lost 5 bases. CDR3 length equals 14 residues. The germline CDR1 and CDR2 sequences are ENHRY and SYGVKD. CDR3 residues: CAIRADRGGYGYTF. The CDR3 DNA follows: TGTGCCATCAGGGCTGACAGGGGTGGATATGGCTACACCTTC.

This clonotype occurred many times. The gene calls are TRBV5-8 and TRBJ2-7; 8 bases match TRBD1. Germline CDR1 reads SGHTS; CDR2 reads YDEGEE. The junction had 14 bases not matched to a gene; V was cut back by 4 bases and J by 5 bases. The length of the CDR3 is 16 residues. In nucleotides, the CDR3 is TGTGCCAGCAGCACGACGGGACAGGTTGAATTCCACGAGCAGTACTTC. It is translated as CASSTTGQVEFHEQYF.

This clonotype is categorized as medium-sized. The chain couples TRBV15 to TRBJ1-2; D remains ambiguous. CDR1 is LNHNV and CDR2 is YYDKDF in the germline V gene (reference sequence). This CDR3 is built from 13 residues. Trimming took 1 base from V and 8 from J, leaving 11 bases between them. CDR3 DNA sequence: TGTGCCACCAGCAGAGGTGAATCGCGGGGCTACACCTTC. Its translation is CATSRGESRGYTF.

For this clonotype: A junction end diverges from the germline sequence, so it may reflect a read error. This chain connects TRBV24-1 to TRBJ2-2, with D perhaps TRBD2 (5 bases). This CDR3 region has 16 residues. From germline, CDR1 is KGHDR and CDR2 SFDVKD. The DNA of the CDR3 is TGTGCCACCAGTGGTCCTATGAGCGAGAACACCGGGGTGCTGTTTTTT. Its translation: CATSGPMSENTGVLFF.

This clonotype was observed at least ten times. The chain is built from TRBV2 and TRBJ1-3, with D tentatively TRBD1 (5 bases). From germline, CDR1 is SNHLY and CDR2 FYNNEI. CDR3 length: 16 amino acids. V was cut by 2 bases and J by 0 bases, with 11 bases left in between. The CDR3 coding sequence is TGTGCCAGCAGTGAATGGTGGGGGAACTCTGGAAACACCATATATTTT. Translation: CASSEWWGNSGNTIYF.

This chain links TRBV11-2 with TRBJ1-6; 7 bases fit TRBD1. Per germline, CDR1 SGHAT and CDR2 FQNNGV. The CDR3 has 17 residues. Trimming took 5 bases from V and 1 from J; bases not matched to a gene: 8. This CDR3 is CASSPNRGGSYNSPLHF. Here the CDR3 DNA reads TGTGCCAGCAGCCCTAACAGGGGAGGGTCCTATAATTCACCCCTCCACTTT. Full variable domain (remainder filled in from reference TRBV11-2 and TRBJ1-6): EAGVAQSPRYKIIEKRQSVAFWCNPISGHATLYWYQQILGQGPKLLIQFQNNGVVDDSQLPKDRFSAERLKGVDSTLKIQPAKLEDSAVYLCASSPNRGGSYNSPLHFGNGTRLTVT.

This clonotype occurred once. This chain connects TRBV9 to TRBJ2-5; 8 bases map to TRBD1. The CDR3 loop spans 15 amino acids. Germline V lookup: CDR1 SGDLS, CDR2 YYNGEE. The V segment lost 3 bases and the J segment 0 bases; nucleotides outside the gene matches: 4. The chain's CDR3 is CASSARDRYQETQYF. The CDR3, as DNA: TGTGCCAGCAGCGCTCGGGACAGGTACCAAGAGACCCAGTACTTC.

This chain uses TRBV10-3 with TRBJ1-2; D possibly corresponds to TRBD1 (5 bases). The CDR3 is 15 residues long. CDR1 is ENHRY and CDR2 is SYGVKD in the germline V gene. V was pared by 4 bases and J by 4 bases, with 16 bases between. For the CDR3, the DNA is TGTGCCATCAGTGTAGGGTTCAGGGAATCCTATGGCTACACCTTC. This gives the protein CAISVGFRESYGYTF.

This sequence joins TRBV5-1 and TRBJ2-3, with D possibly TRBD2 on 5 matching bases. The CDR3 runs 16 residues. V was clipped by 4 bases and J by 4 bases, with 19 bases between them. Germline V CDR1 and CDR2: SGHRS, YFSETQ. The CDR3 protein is CASSAVLGGVADTQYF. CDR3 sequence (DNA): TGCGCCAGCAGCGCCGTCCTCGGAGGTGTGGCAGATACGCAGTATTTT.

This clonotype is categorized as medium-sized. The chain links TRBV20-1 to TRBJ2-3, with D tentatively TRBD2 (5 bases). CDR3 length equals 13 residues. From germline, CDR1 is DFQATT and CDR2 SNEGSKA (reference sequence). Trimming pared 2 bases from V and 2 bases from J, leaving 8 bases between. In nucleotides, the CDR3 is TGCAGTGCTAGATCCGGACTCACAGATACGCAGTATTTT. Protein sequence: CSARSGLTDTQYF.

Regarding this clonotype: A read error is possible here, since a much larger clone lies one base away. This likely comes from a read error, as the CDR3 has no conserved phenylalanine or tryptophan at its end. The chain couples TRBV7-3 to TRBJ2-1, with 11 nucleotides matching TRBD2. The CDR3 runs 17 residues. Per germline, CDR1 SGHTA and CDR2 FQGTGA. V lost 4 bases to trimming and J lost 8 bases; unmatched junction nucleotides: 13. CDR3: CASSSGLAGYLRDEQFV. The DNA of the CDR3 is TGTGCCAGCAGCTCCGGACTAGCGGGTTACCTTCGGGATGAGCAGTTCGTC.